A single sample is the source of the 25 T cell receptor beta chains below, sequenced in a study of blood T cell repertoires in COVID-19. Here immunoSEQ multiplex PCR was the method, and the copy in TCRdb shows in-frame clones only, minus some. Of roughly 220,000 clones listed, approximately 86% are singletons. Sequencing was performed on peripheral blood. These receptors were obtained from a man aged 60 to 75 with acute or convalescent COVID-19.

This clone was recorded a few times. V is TRBV19 and J is TRBJ1-5; 7 bases fit TRBD1. In germline, CDR1 is LNHDA, CDR2 SQIVND (reference sequence). Trimming removed 4 bases from V and 7 bases from J; junction bases left unmatched: 13. The CDR3 is 16 residues long. CDR3 sequence reads: CASSTPFSGGGQPQHF. In DNA, the CDR3 is TGTGCCAGTAGTACTCCGTTCTCAGGGGGTGGGCAGCCCCAGCATTTT.

The chain's CDR3 is CASSGSTPYNEQFF. In DNA form, the CDR3 reads TGCGCCAGCAGCGGGAGTACCCCCTACAATGAGCAGTTCTTC. The J gene is TRBJ2-1, the V gene TRBV5-1, with D possibly matching TRBD2 (5 bases). V lost 4 bases to trimming and J lost 2 bases, with 10 bases between them. CDR1 SGHRS and CDR2 YFSETQ come from the germline V gene. The CDR3 has 14 residues.

V gene TRBV5-1 combines with J gene TRBJ1-2; the match to TRBD1 covers 11 bases. The CDR3 is 14 amino acids. With V trimmed by 2 bases and J by 6 bases, 3 bases remained unmatched. Germline V gene data show CDR1 as SGHRS and CDR2 as YFSETQ. The chain's CDR3 is CASSFEGQGDGYTF. The CDR3 coding sequence is TGCGCCAGCAGCTTTGAGGGACAGGGGGATGGCTACACCTTC.

J is TRBJ1-1 and V is TRBV28; D uncertain. CDR3 size: 13 residues. Germline V gene lookup returns CDR1 MDHEN and CDR2 SYDVKM. V shed 8 bases and J shed 0 bases, with 10 bases lying between them. This chain's CDR3 is CASFEGVNTEAFF. CDR3 sequence (DNA): TGTGCCAGCTTCGAGGGTGTGAACACTGAAGCTTTCTTT.

V usage is TRBV30 and J usage is TRBJ2-3; D is perhaps TRBD2 (6 bases). The CDR3 is made up of 13 amino acids. V lost 4 bases and J 5 bases, leaving 13 bases between the germline ends. Germline lookup yields CDR1 GTSNPN and CDR2 SVGIG (reference sequence). The chain's CDR3 is CAWTGGVVDTQYF. The CDR3 DNA reads TGTGCCTGGACCGGCGGGGTAGTAGATACGCAGTATTTT.

The chain is built from TRBV7-2 and TRBJ2-5; TRBD2 is a possible D gene (5 bases). Trimming cost V 1 base and J 2 bases, with 8 bases left between them. Looked up from germline, CDR1 is SGHTA and CDR2 is FQGNSA. The CDR3 spans 14 residues. The CDR3 sequence is CASSLGTGQETQYF. The CDR3 coding sequence is TGTGCCAGCAGCTTAGGGACGGGGCAAGAGACCCAGTACTTC.

V gene TRBV6-5 combines with J gene TRBJ2-1, with 8 nucleotides matching TRBD2. Germline values: CDR1 MNHEY, CDR2 SVGAGI. V shed 6 bases, J shed 4 bases, and the junction held 5 bases outside the gene matches. This CDR3 is 14 amino acids long. The CDR3 DNA reads TGTGCCAGCAGGGGTAGCGGGGTTTACAATGAGCAGTTCTTC. It encodes CASRGSGVYNEQFF.

The gene calls are TRBV19 and TRBJ1-2, with D possibly being TRBD1 (6 bases). The CDR3 sequence is 15 residues long. CDR1 and CDR2 (germline): LNHDA, SQIVND (reference sequence). V lost 1 base, J lost 5 bases, and 14 bases lay in between. CDR3 nucleotides: TGTGCCAGTAGTATAGCGCGGCAGGGGATTTATGGCTACACCTTC. It specifies CASSIARQGIYGYTF. Drawing the rest from reference TRBV19 and TRBJ1-2, the complete variable domain is DGGITQSPKYLFRKEGQNVTLSCEQNLNHDAMYWYRQDPGQGLRLIYYSQIVNDFQKGDIAEGYSVSREKKESFPLTVTSAQKNPTAFYLCASSIARQGIYGYTFGSGTRLTVV.

DNA of the CDR3: TGTGCCAGCAGCTACCCGGGTGGGCGGGGGAATGAGCAGTTCTTC. This codes for CASSYPGGRGNEQFF. This chain uses TRBV7-3 with TRBJ2-1; 7 bases match TRBD2. V gave up 4 bases and J gave up 7 bases; unmatched junction bases: 10. The CDR3 extends over 15 amino acids. Per germline, CDR1 SGHTA and CDR2 FQGTGA.

This chain connects TRBV6-6 to TRBJ1-2, with a possible D match to TRBD1 (5 bases). The CDR3 covers 15 residues. The germline V gene has CDR1 MNHNY and CDR2 SVGAGI (reference sequence). V was shortened by 6 bases and J by 6 bases, with 20 bases between the two germline ends. This CDR3 is CASSPVGGRSNGYTF. The CDR3 DNA reads TGTGCCAGCAGCCCTGTGGGGGGAAGATCGAATGGCTACACCTTC.

V gene TRBV7-3 combines with J gene TRBJ2-3, with no clear D. The CDR3 spans 12 residues. Germline V gene sequence: CDR1 SGHTA, CDR2 FQGTGA. Trimming removed 5 bases at V and 3 bases at J, with 6 bases between. CDR3 DNA: TGTGCCAGCAGCCCCGGGACAGATACGCAGTATTTT. It yields the protein CASSPGTDTQYF.

The V and J genes are TRBV3-1 (or the pseudogene TRBV3-2) and TRBJ1-3, with TRBD1 identical over 8 bases. Germline V gene sequence: CDR1 LGHDT, CDR2 YNNKEL (reference sequence). CDR3 length: 15 amino acids. V trimming: 2 bases; J trimming: 3 bases; junction bases outside the gene matches: 3. DNA for the CDR3: TGTGCCAGCAGCCAATCCGACAGGGGTGGAAACACCATATATTTT. Amino acid sequence: CASSQSDRGGNTIYF.

V is TRBV19 and J is TRBJ1-1, with 10 bases that match TRBD1. Trimming removed 6 bases from V and 1 base from J; junction bases left unmatched: 8. Germline CDR1 LNHDA, CDR2 SQIVND (reference sequence). The CDR3 loop spans 16 amino acids. In nucleotides, the CDR3 is TGTGCCAGTAGGGAGGGGACAGGGGTAGAGAACACTGAAGCTTTCTTT. It yields the protein CASREGTGVENTEAFF.

This chain links TRBV28 with TRBJ1-5, with no clear D. Germline lookup yields CDR1 MDHEN and CDR2 SYDVKM. V lost 6 bases to trimming and J lost 2 bases, with 11 bases between them. The CDR3 loop spans 14 amino acids. This CDR3 is CASSPQTGNQPQHF. CDR3 nucleotides: TGTGCCAGCAGCCCTCAGACTGGCAATCAGCCCCAGCATTTT.

J is TRBJ2-2 and V is TRBV27; the D is unclear. CDR3 length: 15 residues. Germline CDR1 reads MNHEY; CDR2 reads SMNVEV (reference sequence). V gave up 4 bases and J gave up 6 bases, with 15 bases separating them. The CDR3 is CASSWPGSVAGELFF. Written as DNA, the CDR3 is TGTGCCAGCAGTTGGCCAGGCTCGGTCGCCGGGGAGCTGTTTTTT.

The DNA of the CDR3 is TGCGCCAGCAGCTTGGCCGCGGGACAGGGGGCGCGGGAGACCCAGTACTTC. Amino acids: CASSLAAGQGARETQYF. The chain employs TRBV5-1 and TRBJ2-5; 12 bases line up with TRBD1. Germline trimming cut 0 bases from V and 5 bases from J; bases unmatched to any gene: 8. Germline V gene lookup returns CDR1 SGHRS and CDR2 YFSETQ. The CDR3 spans 17 residues.

The genes are TRBV16 and TRBJ1-5; 8 nucleotides align to TRBD1. From germline, CDR1 is KGHSY and CDR2 FQNENV. The junction had 9 bases not matched to a gene; V was cut back by 0 bases and J by 5 bases. This CDR3 spans 17 amino acids. The CDR3 DNA reads as TGTGCCAGCAGCCAATCTTTTGCGCCAGGGGGCCATCAGCCCCAGCATTTT. It encodes CASSQSFAPGGHQPQHF.

This sequence joins TRBV10-2 and TRBJ1-5; 7 bases match TRBD1. Losses at the gene ends were 8 bases for V and 0 bases for J; bases not matched to a gene: 7. The germline CDR1 and CDR2 sequences are WSHSY and SAAADI. There are 15 residues in the CDR3. This CDR3 is CASLKDRTSNQPQHF. In DNA, the CDR3 is TGCGCCAGCCTTAAGGACAGGACTAGCAATCAGCCCCAGCATTTT.

The rearrangement uses TRBV2 and TRBJ2-1, with TRBD2 identical over 16 bases. Unmatched junction bases numbered 8, after V lost 0 bases and J lost 12 bases. CDR3 length: 17 residues. Germline V gene lookup returns CDR1 SNHLY and CDR2 FYNNEI. The CDR3 coding sequence is TGTGCCAGCAGTGAAGCCGGTGCCGGGACTAGCGGGGGGGCGCAGTTCTTC. This sequence encodes CASSEAGAGTSGGAQFF.

This clone was counted a few times. The J gene is TRBJ2-1, the V gene TRBV11-1, with D possibly TRBD1 on 5 matching bases. CDR1 and CDR2 from the germline V gene are SGHAT and FQDESV (reference sequence). V gave up 5 bases and J gave up 3 bases, with 11 bases separating them. The CDR3 runs 14 residues. The CDR3 DNA is TGTGCCAGCAGCCGTAGGGGTAGCTACAATGAGCAGTTCTTC. This sequence encodes CASSRRGSYNEQFF.

The chain combines TRBV5-1 with TRBJ1-3; 10 bases align to TRBD1. Germline V gives CDR1 SGHRS, CDR2 YFSETQ. The CDR3 is 17 amino acids. With 0 bases clipped from V and 4 bases from J, the junction kept 7 bases outside the gene matches. CDR3 nucleotides: TGCGCCAGCAGCTTGGCCGGGACAGGGGAGTACGGAAACACCATATATTTT. This sequence encodes CASSLAGTGEYGNTIYF.

The genes are TRBV6-5 and TRBJ2-7; D possibly corresponds to TRBD1 (6 bases). Germline assignment: CDR1 MNHEY and CDR2 SVGAGI. The CDR3 covers 13 residues. Trimming pared 5 bases from V and 11 bases from J, leaving 19 bases between. CDR3 nucleotide sequence: TGTGCCAGCAGTCCGGGACAAGGCCCTTTGGAGTACTTC. This encodes CASSPGQGPLEYF.

The rearrangement joins TRBV5-1 to TRBJ2-2, with unresolved D. Trimming removed 2 bases at V and 5 bases at J, with 13 bases between. This CDR3 is built from 15 residues. Germline V CDR1 and CDR2: SGHRS, YFSETQ. The CDR3 coding sequence is TGCGCCAGCAGCTTTGATCCGGGTGGAACCGGGGAGCTGTTTTTT. Residues: CASSFDPGGTGELFF.

The V gene is TRBV28, the J gene TRBJ2-7; TRBD1 agrees at 8 bases. The CDR3 sequence is 14 residues long. The V gene end was trimmed by 5 bases and the J gene end by 6 bases; junction bases not matched to a gene: 9. The V gene's germline CDR1 is MDHEN and CDR2 SYDVKM. The CDR3 here is CASSAQTGDSEQYF. CDR3 coding DNA: TGTGCCAGCAGTGCCCAGACAGGGGACAGCGAGCAGTACTTC.

This clone has a single count. The CDR3 loop reads CASSPQSQGVGEQFF. CDR3 DNA: TGTGCCAGCTCACCGCAATCACAGGGGGTGGGTGAGCAGTTCTTC. V usage is TRBV18 and J usage is TRBJ2-1; 8 nucleotides match TRBD1. CDR1 is KGHSH and CDR2 is LQKENI in the germline V gene. V shed 3 bases and J 9 bases; nucleotides not matched to a gene: 10. The CDR3 loop spans 15 amino acids.